Sequencing of this T cell receptor (beta chain) was carried out in a study of blood T cell repertoires in COVID-19. Living in under 30 US areas, the participants were between 18 and 89 years of age. The study counted Cohort 3 donors as recovered given two negative PCRs, clearance, or symptom resolution. TCRdb's copy holds only in-frame clones and misses some; the assay was immunoSEQ multiplex PCR. The data contain about 480,000 clones, 85% to 90% of them singletons. V dropped 6 bases and J dropped 11 bases, with 14 bases sitting between them. CDR3 size: 11 residues. Germline loops: CDR1 SQVTM, CDR2 ANQGSEA.

Sequenced sample: PBMCs or T cells enriched from blood (not recorded which). The chain uses TRBV29-1 and TRBJ1-5; D uncertain. The origin of this receptor is a middle-aged woman who had recovered from COVID-19. Here the CDR3 reads CSVAEAGAQHF. In nucleotides, the CDR3 is TGCAGCGTAGCCGAGGCCGGGGCCCAGCATTTT.